The present T cell receptor (beta chain) was sequenced within a study of blood T cell repertoires in COVID-19. The wider study: The origin of the acute and convalescent COVID-19 samples was the United States, Italy and Spain. From T cells, B-cell-depleted T cells, or PBMCs came the material, which was cDNA or gDNA.

Germline loops: CDR1 MDHEN, CDR2 SYDVKM. Trimming removed 5 bases from V and 7 bases from J; junction bases left unmatched: 12. The CDR3 loop spans 16 amino acids. Original data processing: Nucleated cell counts were estimated from reference gene primer amplification. Repertoires were generated with immunoSEQ multiplex PCR, while TCRdb's copy carries only in-frame clones and drops some. V, J and clone size were drawn from that table, and D and trimming were deduced from the DNA. The table lists 55,000 to 65,000 clones, 87% of them singletons, with 5.5% to 8.5% in the top ten. The gene calls are TRBV28 and TRBJ2-7; 12 bases agree with TRBD1. The source is a man aged 55 to 69 with active or convalescent COVID-19. Sequencing was performed on peripheral blood. CDR3 in DNA: TGTGCCAGCAGTCAACCACCGGGACAGGGGGCACGGGAGCAGTACTTC. It translates to CASSQPPGQGAREQYF.